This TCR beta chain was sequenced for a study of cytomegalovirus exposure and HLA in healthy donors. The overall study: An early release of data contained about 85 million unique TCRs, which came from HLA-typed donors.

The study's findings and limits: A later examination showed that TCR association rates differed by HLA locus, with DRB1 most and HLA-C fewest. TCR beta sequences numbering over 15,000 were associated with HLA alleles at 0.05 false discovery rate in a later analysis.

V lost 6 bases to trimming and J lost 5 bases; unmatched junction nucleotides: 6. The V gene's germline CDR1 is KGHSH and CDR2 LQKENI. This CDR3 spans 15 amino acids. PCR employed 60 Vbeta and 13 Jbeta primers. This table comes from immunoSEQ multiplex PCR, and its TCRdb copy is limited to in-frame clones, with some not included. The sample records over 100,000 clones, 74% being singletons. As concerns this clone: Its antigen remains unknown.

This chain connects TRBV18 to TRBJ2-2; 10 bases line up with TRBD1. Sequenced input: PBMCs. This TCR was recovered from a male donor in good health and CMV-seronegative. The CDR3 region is CASSRGQGGTGELFF. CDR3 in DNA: TGTGCCAGCTCCCGAGGACAGGGGGGAACCGGGGAGCTGTTTTTT.